Listed below are T cell receptor beta chains from one sample, sequenced in a study of early T cells in non-severe SARS-CoV-2 infection. TCRdb reanalysed the 5' RACE reads using MiXCR and keeps one entry per CDR3 protein. The table includes approximately 110,000 distinct CDR3 sequences, more than 12% detected once. The sample comprised whole blood. These receptors came from an adult who was a healthcare worker with PCR-confirmed SARS-CoV-2 infection or an uninfected control (not recorded which). CDR3s include the opening cysteine and the closing phenylalanine or tryptophan. The order of the fields is clone size, D gene, V gene, J gene, CDR3 protein, CDR3 DNA. D genes are given only for firm matches. Only part of the rows carry a size: once, few, many, or a class if the clone is expanded.

size: .; D: .; V: TRBV6-8; J: TRBJ1-1; CDR3: CASTASRGTEAFF; DNA: TGTGCCAGCACCGCCTCACGGGGGACTGAAGCTTTCTTT
size: .; D: .; V: TRBV10-2; J: TRBJ2-6; CDR3: CASRGIGGSGANVLTF; DNA: TGCGCCAGCAGAGGCATAGGGGGGTCTGGGGCCAACGTCCTGACTTTC
size: few; D: .; V: TRBV30; J: TRBJ1-2; CDR3: CAWDELGGGYTF; DNA: TGTGCCTGGGACGAATTGGGGGGCGGCTACACCTTC
size: few; D: .; V: TRBV7-9; J: TRBJ1-5; CDR3: CASSLHGGPQHF; DNA: TGTGCCAGCAGCTTACACGGCGGTCCCCAGCATTTT
size: .; D: .; V: TRBV7-9; J: TRBJ2-3; CDR3: CASSLKGVSDTQYF; DNA: TGTGCCAGCAGCTTAAAGGGAGTCTCAGATACGCAGTATTTT
size: few; D: .; V: TRBV7-9; J: TRBJ1-6; CDR3: CASSLSSSDNSPLHF; DNA: TGTGCCAGCAGCTTGAGTTCTTCCGACAATTCACCCCTCCACTTT
size: .; D: TRBD1; V: TRBV2; J: TRBJ1-5; CDR3: CASSIDGGQGDQPQHF; DNA: TGTGCCAGCAGTATCGATGGGGGACAGGGTGATCAGCCCCAGCATTTT
size: many; D: .; V: TRBV5-1; J: TRBJ1-2; CDR3: CATALQTGDGYTF; DNA: TGCGCCACAGCGCTTCAGACCGGAGATGGCTACACCTTC
size: .; D: TRBD2; V: TRBV3-1; J: TRBJ2-7; CDR3: CASSQDPGGGYEQYF; DNA: TGTGCCAGCAGCCAAGATCCCGGCGGGGGCTACGAGCAGTACTTC
size: few; D: .; V: TRBV6-6; J: TRBJ2-1; CDR3: CASSYSAREQFF; DNA: TGTGCCAGCAGTTACTCAGCACGTGAGCAGTTCTTC
size: many; D: .; V: TRBV9; J: TRBJ2-1; CDR3: CASSVTSSYNEQFF; DNA: TGTGCCAGCAGCGTCACTAGCTCCTACAATGAGCAGTTCTTC
size: few; D: .; V: TRBV5-6; J: TRBJ2-1; CDR3: CASSLAREQFF; DNA: TGTGCCAGCAGCTTGGCCCGGGAGCAGTTCTTC
size: .; D: .; V: TRBV5-1; J: TRBJ1-1; CDR3: CASSLEGSVNTEAFF; DNA: TGCGCCAGCAGCTTGGAGGGCAGCGTGAACACTGAAGCTTTCTTT
size: few; D: .; V: TRBV5-1; J: TRBJ2-7; CDR3: CASSLDPGVYEQYF; DNA: TGCGCCAGCAGCTTAGACCCGGGGGTCTACGAGCAGTACTTC
size: .; D: TRBD1; V: TRBV14; J: TRBJ1-1; CDR3: CASSWDRETEAFF; DNA: TGTGCCAGCAGTTGGGACAGGGAAACTGAAGCTTTCTTT
size: .; D: .; V: TRBV3-1; J: TRBJ2-1; CDR3: CASSQDSWGHTVRYNEQFF; DNA: TGTGCCAGCAGCCAAGATAGTTGGGGACACACGGTACGATACAATGAGCAGTTCTTC
size: few; D: .; V: TRBV5-6; J: TRBJ2-3; CDR3: CASSLEGEAITDTQYF; DNA: TGTGCCAGCAGCTTGGAGGGGGAGGCAATCACAGATACGCAGTATTTT
size: .; D: .; V: TRBV15; J: TRBJ1-6; CDR3: CATSRGRGDNSPLHF; DNA: TGTGCCACCAGCAGGGGTAGGGGTGACAATTCACCCCTCCACTTT
size: many; D: TRBD2; V: TRBV20-1; J: TRBJ2-2; CDR3: CSASPSGGALAGELFF; DNA: TGCAGTGCTAGTCCTAGCGGGGGGGCCTTGGCCGGGGAGCTGTTTTTT
size: few; D: .; V: TRBV29-1; J: TRBJ2-1; CDR3: CSVNRVLSYNEQFF; DNA: TGCAGCGTGAACAGGGTCTTATCCTACAATGAGCAGTTCTTC
size: many; D: .; V: TRBV20-1; J: TRBJ2-2; CDR3: CSAKDLPGELFF; DNA: TGCAGTGCTAAGGACCTACCCGGGGAGCTGTTTTTT
size: many; D: .; V: TRBV10-3; J: TRBJ2-1; CDR3: CAISQLENEQFF; DNA: TGTGCCATCAGCCAGCTCGAGAATGAGCAGTTCTTC
size: .; D: TRBD2; V: TRBV7-3; J: TRBJ2-3; CDR3: CASSLTSGAEADTQYF; DNA: TGTGCCAGCAGCTTAACGAGCGGGGCCGAGGCAGATACGCAGTATTTT
size: many; D: .; V: TRBV6-1; J: TRBJ1-1; CDR3: CASSILGNTEAFF; DNA: TGTGCCAGCAGTATACTCGGGAACACTGAAGCTTTCTTT
size: few; D: .; V: TRBV3-1; J: TRBJ2-2; CDR3: CASSPRPGELFF; DNA: TGTGCCAGCAGCCCCCGGCCGGGGGAGCTGTTTTTT
size: .; D: .; V: TRBV5-4; J: TRBJ1-2; CDR3: CASSLDKEDGYTF; DNA: TGTGCCAGCAGTCTCGACAAGGAGGATGGCTACACCTTC
size: .; D: TRBD1; V: TRBV6-2/TRBV6-3; J: TRBJ2-5; CDR3: CAESKGAEETQYF; DNA: TGTGCCGAGTCGAAGGGGGCGGAAGAGACCCAGTACTTC
size: once; D: TRBD2; V: TRBV19; J: TRBJ2-3; CDR3: CASSIGRLAGDTDTQYF; DNA: TGTGCCAGTAGTATAGGAAGACTAGCGGGGGACACAGATACGCAGTATTTT
size: few; D: .; V: TRBV7-2; J: TRBJ2-7; CDR3: CASSPDPAPGQYF; DNA: TGTGCCAGCAGCCCGGACCCCGCCCCTGGGCAGTACTTC
size: few; D: .; V: TRBV5-1; J: TRBJ2-1; CDR3: CASSSANEQFF; DNA: TGCGCCAGCAGCTCAGCGAATGAGCAGTTCTTC
size: few; D: TRBD1; V: TRBV29-1; J: TRBJ2-2; CDR3: CSVSRQGAANTGELFF; DNA: TGCAGCGTTTCGCGACAGGGAGCTGCGAACACCGGGGAGCTGTTTTTT
size: .; D: .; V: TRBV3-1; J: TRBJ2-5; CDR3: CASSQEATRLRTQYF; DNA: TGTGCCAGCAGCCAAGAAGCCACCCGGCTTAGGACCCAGTACTTC
size: many; D: .; V: TRBV27; J: TRBJ1-1; CDR3: CASSLSRGATEAFF; DNA: TGTGCCAGCAGTTTATCTCGGGGGGCGACTGAAGCTTTCTTT
size: .; D: .; V: TRBV10-3; J: TRBJ2-7; CDR3: CAITAGLEGTYEQYF; DNA: TGTGCCATCACTGCGGGATTAGAGGGGACCTACGAGCAGTACTTC
size: many; D: .; V: TRBV6-4; J: TRBJ1-6; CDR3: CASSDSEGSNSPLHF; DNA: TGTGCCAGCAGTGACTCCGAGGGAAGCAATTCACCCCTCCACTTT
size: .; D: .; V: TRBV20-1; J: TRBJ1-2; CDR3: CSASQAYGYTF; DNA: TGCAGTGCAAGTCAGGCCTATGGCTACACCTTC
size: few; D: .; V: TRBV20-1; J: TRBJ1-5; CDR3: CSAKSVSNQPQHF; DNA: TGCAGTGCTAAATCAGTTAGCAATCAGCCCCAGCATTTT
size: medium-sized; D: .; V: TRBV10-3; J: TRBJ1-2; CDR3: CAISDGPGGGYTF; DNA: TGTGCCATCAGTGACGGCCCGGGCGGAGGCTACACCTTC
size: few; D: .; V: TRBV10-3; J: TRBJ2-7; CDR3: CAISDGVSYEQYF; DNA: TGTGCCATCAGTGACGGAGTCTCCTACGAGCAGTACTTC
size: few; D: .; V: TRBV3-1; J: TRBJ1-2; CDR3: CASKAGNNGYTF; DNA: TGTGCCAGCAAGGCAGGGAATAATGGCTACACCTTC
size: .; D: .; V: TRBV4-1; J: TRBJ2-3; CDR3: CASSLDVWAADTQYF; DNA: TGCGCCAGCAGCCTAGATGTCTGGGCGGCGGATACGCAGTATTTT
size: many; D: .; V: TRBV2; J: TRBJ1-5; CDR3: CASSSRASNQPQHF; DNA: TGTGCCAGCAGTTCAAGGGCCAGCAATCAGCCCCAGCATTTT
size: .; D: .; V: TRBV27; J: TRBJ1-2; CDR3: CASSSFPPGLANYGYTF; DNA: TGTGCCAGCAGTTCGTTTCCGCCGGGACTAGCTAACTATGGCTACACCTTC
size: .; D: .; V: TRBV21-1; J: TRBJ1-2; CDR3: CASRVPGLDGYTF; DNA: TGTGCCAGCAGGGTCCCCGGCCTAGATGGCTACACCTTC
size: .; D: .; V: TRBV3-1; J: TRBJ1-2; CDR3: CASSQEVPGYGYTF; DNA: TGTGCCAGCAGCCAGGAAGTTCCGGGCTATGGCTACACCTTC
size: few; D: .; V: TRBV6-5; J: TRBJ1-5; CDR3: CASSPGPQNQPQHF; DNA: TGTGCCAGCAGTCCCGGACCACAAAATCAGCCCCAGCATTTT
size: few; D: .; V: TRBV7-9; J: TRBJ2-3; CDR3: CASSLRGRTSTDTQYF; DNA: TGTGCCAGCAGCTTAAGAGGCCGAACTAGCACAGATACGCAGTATTTT